The 17 T cell receptor beta chains below all came from one sample that was sequenced in a study of blood T cell repertoires in COVID-19. The table came from immunoSEQ multiplex PCR; TCRdb's copy has only in-frame clones and leaves some out. The repertoire holds roughly 360,000 clones, with 80% to 85% as singletons. The material sequenced was PBMCs or T cells enriched from blood (not recorded which). The source of these receptors is a woman between 50 and 59 years old who had recovered from COVID-19.

V is TRBV5-1 and J is TRBJ1-1, with 7 bases aligning to TRBD1. The V segment lost 4 bases and the J segment 1 base; nucleotides outside the gene matches: 4. The CDR3 length is 14 residues. The germline V gene encodes CDR1 SGHRS and CDR2 YFSETQ. The DNA for the CDR3 is TGCGCCAGCAGCGGGGACAGCCAGAACACTGAAGCTTTCTTT. This sequence encodes CASSGDSQNTEAFF.

The rearrangement uses TRBV18 and TRBJ2-3; D is possibly TRBD1 (5 bases). The CDR3 extends over 14 amino acids. CDR1 KGHSH and CDR2 LQKENI come from the germline V gene. Trimming took 3 bases from V and 2 from J, leaving 9 bases between them. The CDR3 region has the DNA TGTGCCAGCTCACCGATTGGGGCCACAGATACGCAGTATTTT. It specifies CASSPIGATDTQYF.

This clone was seen once. This sequence joins TRBV27 and TRBJ1-1; the match to TRBD1 covers 10 bases. CDR1 and CDR2 from the germline V gene are MNHEY and SMNVEV (reference sequence). The CDR3 is 17 residues long. The V and J ends lost 0 bases and 4 bases, in that order; junction bases with no gene match: 8. CDR3 protein: CASSLSGRQGAATEAFF. Here the CDR3 DNA reads TGTGCCAGCAGTTTATCAGGTCGACAGGGGGCCGCCACTGAAGCTTTCTTT.

The chain couples TRBV19 to TRBJ1-1; the D is unclear. The CDR3 is made up of 16 amino acids. Germline CDR1 reads LNHDA; CDR2 reads SQIVND (reference sequence). Trimming removed 5 bases from V and 1 base from J, with 17 bases in between. CDR3 protein: CASSRLEGLGNTEAFF. The CDR3 region has the DNA TGTGCCAGTAGTCGTCTGGAGGGCTTAGGGAACACTGAAGCTTTCTTT.

This chain connects TRBV5-1 to TRBJ1-1, with no clear D. With 5 bases removed from V and 1 base from J, the gap between germline ends came to 12 bases. The CDR3 spans 14 residues. The germline V gene encodes CDR1 SGHRS and CDR2 YFSETQ. CDR3 protein: CASSYGSTNTEAFF. Written as DNA, the CDR3 is TGCGCCAGCAGTTACGGGAGTACGAACACTGAAGCTTTCTTT.

The V and J genes are TRBV12-3 or TRBV12-4 and TRBJ1-1; D remains unclear. The CDR3 spans 13 residues. V was clipped by 7 bases and J by 4 bases, with 13 bases between them. CDR3 region: CASTRHGITEAFF. The CDR3, as DNA: TGTGCCAGCACCCGCCACGGGATCACTGAAGCTTTCTTT.

This chain joins TRBV7-2 and TRBJ1-2; D not certain. This CDR3 spans 14 amino acids. Germline assignment: CDR1 SGHTA and CDR2 FQGNSA. Trimming pared 1 base from V and 1 base from J, leaving 7 bases between. The DNA of the CDR3 is TGTGCCAGCAGCTTAGATTACAATAACTATGGCTACACCTTC. It specifies CASSLDYNNYGYTF.

This sequence joins TRBV3-1 (or the pseudogene TRBV3-2) and TRBJ2-1; 10 bases agree with TRBD2. The germline V gene encodes CDR1 LGHDT and CDR2 YNNKEL (reference sequence). The CDR3 has 16 residues. J gave up 4 bases and V 3 bases, and 6 bases lay outside the gene matches. The CDR3 DNA is TGTGCCAGCAGCCACCGCACTAGCGGGGCGTACAATGAGCAGTTCTTC. It specifies CASSHRTSGAYNEQFF.

The rearrangement joins TRBV7-3 to TRBJ2-7; 9 positions match TRBD1. The ends lost 2 bases at V and 3 bases at J; junction bases unmatched: 5. Per the germline V gene, CDR1 is SGHTA and CDR2 is FQGTGA. The CDR3 is 15 amino acids. The CDR3 loop is CASSLDTGGFYEQYF. The CDR3 nucleotides are TGTGCCAGCAGCTTAGATACAGGGGGCTTCTACGAGCAGTACTTC. Full variable domain (missing parts from reference TRBV7-3 and TRBJ2-7): GAGVSQTPSNKVTEKGKYVELRCDPISGHTALYWYRQSLGQGPEFLIYFQGTGAADDSGLPNDRFFAVRPEGSVSTLKIQRTERGDSAVYLCASSLDTGGFYEQYFGPGTRLTVT.

The J gene is TRBJ1-1, the V gene TRBV11-2; a weak D match, TRBD1 (5 bases). Trimming left V 4 bases short and J 10 bases short, with 16 bases between. The CDR3 covers 13 residues. Germline V CDR1 and CDR2: SGHAT, FQNNGV. CDR3 coding DNA: TGTGCCAGCAGCTCCGGCAGGGTAGGTCCAGCTTTCTTT. It is translated as CASSSGRVGPAFF.

This chain uses TRBV28 with TRBJ2-7; 12 bases agree with TRBD2. This CDR3 region has 14 residues. V lost 5 bases, J lost 3 bases, and 2 bases stayed unmatched. CDR1 MDHEN and CDR2 SYDVKM come from the germline V gene. CDR3 in DNA: TGTGCCAGCAGTCCTAGCGGGGGGGGCTACGAGCAGTACTTC. Its translation: CASSPSGGGYEQYF.

The CDR3 region is CASSPSGAEGGYEQYF. The CDR3 DNA reads TGTGCCAGCAGCCCTAGCGGGGCAGAGGGGGGATACGAGCAGTACTTC. V gene TRBV7-2 combines with J gene TRBJ2-7; 9 bases line up with TRBD2. V shed 5 bases and J 4 bases; nucleotides not matched to a gene: 12. Germline assignment: CDR1 SGHTA and CDR2 FQGNSA. CDR3 length: 16 amino acids.

The chain combines TRBV5-6 with TRBJ1-1, with TRBD1 as a possible D gene (5 bases). This CDR3 contains 14 residues. CDR1 is SGHDT, CDR2 YYEEEE, per germline. Trimming stripped 4 bases from V and 1 base from J, with 11 bases between. CDR3 loop: CASSAGWANTEAFF. The CDR3 DNA follows: TGTGCCAGCAGCGCAGGGTGGGCGAACACTGAAGCTTTCTTT.

The chain carries TRBV13 and TRBJ1-6; TRBD1 matches at 10 bases. Trimming removed 5 bases from V and 5 bases from J; junction bases left unmatched: 6. From germline, CDR1 is PRHDT and CDR2 FYEKMQ (reference sequence). This CDR3 is 16 amino acids long. CDR3 amino acids: CASSRDRGRDNSPLHF. CDR3 in DNA: TGTGCCAGCAGCCGTGACAGGGGGCGAGATAATTCACCCCTCCACTTT. The full variable domain, completed using reference TRBV13 and TRBJ1-6, is AAGVIQSPRHLIKEKRETATLKCYPIPRHDTVYWYQQGPGQDPQFLISFYEKMQSDKGSIPDRFSAQQFSDYHSELNMSSLELGDSALYFCASSRDRGRDNSPLHFGNGTRLTVT.

A remark on this clone: A read error may produce the germline difference seen at one junction end. The chain employs TRBV6-6 and TRBJ2-3; possibly TRBD1 for D (6 bases). Germline V CDR1 and CDR2: MNHNY, SVGAGI (reference sequence). The CDR3 is 16 residues long. CDR3 nucleotides: TGTGCCAGCACCCTAAAGGGGCGACAGGTTTCAGATGCGCAGTATTTT. Translation: CASTLKGRQVSDAQYF.

The chain combines TRBV6-5 with TRBJ1-5; 7 bases align to TRBD1. With V trimmed by 5 bases and J by 4 bases, 8 bases remained unmatched. The germline CDR1 and CDR2 sequences are MNHEY and SVGAGI. This CDR3 is built from 15 residues. The CDR3 nucleotides read TGTGCCAGCAGTACCGGGGACAGTCTAAATCAGCCCCAGCATTTT. It is translated as CASSTGDSLNQPQHF.

This chain links TRBV7-3 with TRBJ2-1; no definite D call. The CDR3 consists of 12 residues. V lost 0 bases and J lost 9, with 6 bases in between. Per germline, CDR1 SGHTA and CDR2 FQGTGA. Here the CDR3 DNA reads TGTGCCAGCAGCTTAACTGGCCGTGAGCAGTTCTTC. This gives the protein CASSLTGREQFF.